In its sample, the clone carrying this T cell receptor beta chain was seen a few times. No antigen is known for it. This specimen comes from a study of T cell repertoires in cytomegalovirus infection. Across the whole study: Well-studied HLA-B-restricted epitopes and recently identified HLA-C-restricted epitopes of CMV were both used in the study. Signatures in public TCR beta sequences pointed to both CMV infection and matching HLA type. Findings and caveats of the study: Based on cumulative public TCR beta family frequency, carriers of CMV plus the relevant HLA were identified. Dominant in the ex vivo response were TCR beta clonotypes restricted by HLA-C and specific for CMV.

From the reads, TCRdb called clonotypes with MiXCR, one entry per CDR3 protein. The sample consists of approximately 590,000 distinct CDR3 sequences, under 45% of them appearing once. Germline V CDR1 and CDR2: SGHTA, FQGNSA. The length of the CDR3 is 15 residues. The V segment lost 1 base and the J segment 8 bases; nucleotides outside the gene matches: 2. This chain joins TRBV7-2 and TRBJ2-1; 13 bases align to TRBD2. Sample: cultured PBMCs, taken from culture after CMV antigen stimulation. This clonotype was obtained from a human donor in good health (CMV status not recorded). Some clones in this sample may be carry-over from other donors' samples. The CDR3 nucleotides read TGTGCCAGCAGCTTAGATGGACTAGCGGGAGATGAGCAGTTCTTC. Amino acids: CASSLDGLAGDEQFF.